Below are 4 T cell receptor beta chains sequenced from a single sample in a study of T cells in localized non-small cell lung cancer. Profiled with immunoSEQ multiplex PCR; TCRdb holds only in-frame clones, not every one. The sample shows just under 30,000 clones, approximately 90% of them seen only once. The sequenced sample was peripheral blood, obtained before any cancer treatment. The receptors were sampled from a woman aged 40-75 years with stage I lung adenocarcinoma.

The genes are TRBV5-1 and TRBJ2-7; 8 bases are a match to TRBD1. The CDR3 sequence is 15 residues long. The V and J ends lost 3 bases and 2 bases, in that order; junction bases with no gene match: 7. CDR1 SGHRS and CDR2 YFSETQ come from the germline V gene. The CDR3 DNA sequence: TGCGCCAGCAGCTCGGACCCAGGGGGCGCCTACGAGCAGTACTTC. It codes for CASSSDPGGAYEQYF.

V usage is TRBV11-2 and J usage is TRBJ2-5; 13 nucleotides line up with TRBD2. CDR3 length equals 17 residues. V lost 1 base to trimming and J lost 4 bases; unmatched junction nucleotides: 6. The V gene's germline CDR1 is SGHAT and CDR2 FQNNGV. The CDR3 coding sequence is TGTGCCAGCAGCTTAGTTCTAGGACTAGCGGGAGCAGAGACCCAGTACTTC. Translating it yields CASSLVLGLAGAETQYF.

This CDR3 reads CASSGGPAYEQYF. In DNA form, the CDR3 reads TGTGCCAGCTCCGGGGGACCTGCCTACGAGCAGTACTTC. The rearrangement uses TRBV7-8 and TRBJ2-7; a weak D match, TRBD2 (6 bases). This CDR3 comprises 13 residues. Trimming removed 8 bases from V and 2 bases from J, with 13 bases in between. Germline V gives CDR1 SGHVS, CDR2 FQNEAQ. The variable domain in full, completed from reference TRBV7-8 and TRBJ2-7, reads GAGVSQSPRYKVAKRGQDVALRCDPISGHVSLFWYQQALGQGPEFLTYFQNEAQLDKSGLPSDRFFAERPEGSVSTLKIQRTQQEDSAVYLCASSGGPAYEQYFGPGTRLTVT.

The V and J genes are TRBV5-4 and TRBJ2-4; D remains unclear. The V end was cut by 2 bases, the J end by 9 bases, with 6 bases between. From germline, CDR1 is SGHNT and CDR2 YYREEE (reference sequence). This CDR3 has 11 residues. CDR3 residues: CASSFLGIQYF. CDR3 sequence (DNA): TGTGCCAGCAGCTTTCTGGGCATTCAGTACTTC.